This T cell receptor beta chain was identified in a study of blood T cell repertoires in COVID-19. At the level of the study: Acute and convalescent COVID-19 samples came from the United States, Italy and Spain. From T cells, B-cell-depleted T cells, or PBMCs came the material, which was cDNA or gDNA.

Authors' analysis steps: Reference gene primers were amplified, and this amplification served to estimate nucleated cell counts. Method: immunoSEQ multiplex PCR; TCRdb's copy keeps in-frame clones and lacks some. V and J calls and clone size are as listed in that table; D and trimming were resolved from the DNA. The top ten clones hold approximately 3% of a sample with 150,000 to 200,000 clones, 70% to 90% of them seen once. Worth noting for this clone: The same CDR3 arises from other DNA sequences in this sample as well.

From germline, CDR1 is KGHSH and CDR2 LQKENI. There are 14 residues in the CDR3. V lost 3 bases, J lost 7 bases, and 12 bases lay in between. The chain employs TRBV18 and TRBJ1-4; a possible D gene is TRBD1 (5 bases). The clonotype comes from a man between 60 and 70 years old with acute or convalescent COVID-19. Sequencing was carried out using peripheral blood. CDR3 sequence reads: CASSPGQGGEKLFF. The CDR3 nucleotides are TGTGCCAGCTCACCTGGGCAGGGTGGTGAAAAACTGTTTTTT. The whole variable domain, remainder taken from reference TRBV18 and TRBJ1-4, is NAGVMQNPRHLVRRRGQEARLRCSPMKGHSHVYWYRQLPEEGLKFMVYLQKENIIDESGMPKERFSAEFPKEGPSILRIQQVVRGDSAAYFCASSPGQGGEKLFFGSGTQLSVL.